Below, 3 T cell receptor beta chains from the same sample are listed, as sequenced in a study of cytomegalovirus exposure and HLA in healthy donors. Both 60 Vbeta primers and 13 Jbeta primers went into the PCR. The assay was immunoSEQ multiplex PCR, and TCRdb's table has in-frame clones only and misses some. The table shows approximately 190,000 clones, with approximately 70% occurring only once. The sample comprised PBMCs. All receptors derive from a man between 35 and 55 years old in good health and CMV-seropositive.

The chain has TRBV28 and TRBJ2-7; no clear D gene. This CDR3 is 15 amino acids long. The V gene's germline CDR1 is MDHEN and CDR2 SYDVKM. V was clipped by 1 base and J by 4 bases, with 14 bases between them. CDR3 amino acids: CASSLSPGSGYEQYF. The CDR3 bases are TGTGCCAGCAGTTTATCCCCGGGTTCCGGTTACGAGCAGTACTTC.

This clone was found a few times. V is TRBV27 and J is TRBJ1-2; TRBD1 aligns across 8 bases. The germline CDR1 and CDR2 sequences are MNHEY and SMNVEV (reference sequence). After removal of 5 bases from V and 1 base from J, the junction contained 9 bases not matched to a gene. CDR3 length equals 16 residues. The CDR3 sequence: CASSGTGTGLNYGYTF. The CDR3 DNA sequence: TGTGCCAGCAGTGGGACCGGGACAGGCCTTAACTATGGCTACACCTTC.

The rearrangement joins TRBV15 to TRBJ1-3; D possibly corresponds to TRBD1 (5 bases). Trimming pared 3 bases from V and 2 bases from J, leaving 20 bases between. This CDR3 spans 18 amino acids. From germline, CDR1 is LNHNV and CDR2 YYDKDF (reference sequence). The CDR3 DNA follows: TGTGCCACCAGCAGTGTGGGGGGGTTAACCAGAGCTGGAAACACCATATATTTT. Translated, it gives CATSSVGGLTRAGNTIYF.